The rows below give T cell receptor beta chains drawn from one sample of a study of T cell responses to AZD1222 COVID-19 vaccine. Clones were sequenced by immunoSEQ multiplex PCR, and TCRdb holds only the in-frame ones, with some missing. The data show around 150,000 clones, 88% seen once. Material: peripheral blood, obtained on day 0 of AZD1222 vaccination. These TCRs come from an adult in good health. Both conserved end residues are part of each CDR3. D genes are given only for firm matches. Expanded clones get a size class; other rows say once, few or many, or leave the size out.

>TRBJ2-2|NA|TRBV5-5|NA
CASSFGTPRTGELFF
TGTGCCAGCAGCTTTGGGACACCGAGGACCGGGGAGCTGTTTTTT
>TRBJ1-2|NA|TRBV29-1|once
CSVGLTGGPDGYTF
TGCAGCGTGGGACTCACAGGAGGGCCTGATGGCTACACCTTC
>TRBJ2-3|TRBD1|TRBV19|NA
CASSPNPGTGSTDTQYF
TGTGCCAGTAGTCCCAACCCCGGGACAGGGAGCACAGATACGCAGTATTTT
>TRBJ2-1|NA|TRBV7-9|NA
CASSLGTNLNNEQFF
TGTGCCAGCAGCTTAGGAACTAATCTTAACAATGAGCAGTTCTTC
>TRBJ1-3|NA|TRBV5-6|NA
CASSSGTPKTIYF
TGTGCCAGCAGCTCCGGGACCCCAAAGACCATATATTTT
>TRBJ2-4|NA|TRBV25-1|NA
CASSDGTIAKNIQYF
TGTGCCAGCAGTGACGGGACCATAGCCAAAAACATTCAGTACTTC
>TRBJ1-5|NA|TRBV7-9|NA
CASSLRGDRNQPQHF
TGTGCCAGCAGCTTGCGGGGGGATCGCAATCAGCCCCAGCATTTT
>TRBJ1-5|NA|TRBV27|NA
CASKGGYKSNQPQHF
TGTGCCAGCAAGGGGGGATACAAGAGCAATCAGCCCCAGCATTTT
>TRBJ1-2|TRBD1|TRBV5-1|NA
CASSSGQEYGYTF
TGCGCCAGCAGCTCGGGACAGGAGTATGGCTACACCTTC
>TRBJ2-5|NA|TRBV9|once
CASSGFGGRQETQYF
TGTGCCAGCAGCGGGTTCGGGGGCCGACAAGAGACCCAGTACTTC
>TRBJ1-5|NA|TRBV28|NA
CASRDRIGQPQHF
TGTGCCAGCAGAGACCGTATTGGTCAGCCCCAGCATTTT
>TRBJ2-7|NA|TRBV12-3/TRBV12-4|NA
CASRSDSYEQYF
TGTGCCAGCAGATCTGACAGCTACGAGCAGTACTTC
>TRBJ2-2|NA|TRBV7-9|few
CASRGGVAVSFTGELFF
TGTGCCAGCAGGGGTGGGGTAGCCGTGTCTTTCACCGGGGAGCTGTTTTTT
>TRBJ1-6|NA|TRBV4-2|once
CASSQVEGASNSPLHF
TGTGCCAGCAGCCAAGTGGAAGGGGCAAGTAATTCACCCCTCCACTTT
>TRBJ1-5|NA|TRBV28|NA
CASSPRTARGNQPQHF
TGTGCCAGCAGCCCCCGGACAGCTAGGGGCAATCAGCCCCAGCATTTT
>TRBJ1-2|NA|TRBV9|NA
CASSPRGVYGYTF
TGTGCCAGCAGCCCCCGCGGGGTCTATGGCTACACCTTC
>TRBJ1-2|TRBD1|TRBV28|NA
CASSRQGVSNGYTF
TGTGCCAGCAGTAGACAGGGGGTTAGTAACGGCTACACCTTC
>TRBJ2-5|TRBD2|TRBV29-1|NA
CSGGGETQYF
TGCAGCGGGGGGGGAGAGACCCAGTACTTC
>TRBJ1-1|NA|TRBV2|NA
CASSANGVNTEAFF
TGTGCCAGCAGTGCCAATGGCGTGAACACTGAAGCTTTCTTT
>TRBJ2-7|NA|TRBV14|NA
CASSQESALVGEQYF
TGTGCCAGCAGCCAAGAATCGGCTTTGGTGGGCGAGCAGTACTTC
>TRBJ1-5|NA|TRBV27|NA
CASSYRDRSNQPQHF
TGTGCCAGCAGCTACCGGGATAGGAGCAATCAGCCCCAGCATTTT
>TRBJ1-4|TRBD1|TRBV4-2|NA
CASSQASRTGKGEKLFF
TGTGCCAGCAGCCAAGCTTCTCGGACAGGGAAGGGTGAAAAACTGTTTTTT
>TRBJ2-1|TRBD2|TRBV7-9|NA
CASSPTGGRPHEQFF
TGTGCCAGCAGCCCTACGGGGGGGCGGCCCCATGAGCAGTTCTTC
>TRBJ1-1|TRBD1|TRBV27|NA
CASSPPGLTGSGLATEAFF
TGTGCCAGCAGTCCCCCCGGGCTGACAGGGTCTGGACTGGCTACTGAAGCTTTCTTT
>TRBJ1-2|NA|TRBV7-9|NA
CASSSGLNFNYGYTF
TGTGCCAGCAGCTCGGGACTGAATTTTAACTATGGCTACACCTTC